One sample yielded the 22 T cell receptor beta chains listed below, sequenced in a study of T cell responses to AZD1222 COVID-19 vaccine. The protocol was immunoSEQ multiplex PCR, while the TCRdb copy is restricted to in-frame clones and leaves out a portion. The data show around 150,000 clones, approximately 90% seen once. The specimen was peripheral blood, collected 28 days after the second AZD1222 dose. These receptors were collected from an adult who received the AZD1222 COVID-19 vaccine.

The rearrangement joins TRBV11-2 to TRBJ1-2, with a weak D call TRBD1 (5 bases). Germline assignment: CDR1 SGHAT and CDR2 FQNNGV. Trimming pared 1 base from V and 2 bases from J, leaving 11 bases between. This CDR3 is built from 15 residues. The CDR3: CASSLGGSLNYGYTF. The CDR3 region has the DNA TGTGCCAGCAGCTTAGGGGGGTCCCTAAACTATGGCTACACCTTC.

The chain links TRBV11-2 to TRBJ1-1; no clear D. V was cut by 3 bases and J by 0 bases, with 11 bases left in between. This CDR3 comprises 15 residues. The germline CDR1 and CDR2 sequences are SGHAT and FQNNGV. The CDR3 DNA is TGTGCCAGCAGCTTCTCGACGGGCATGAACACTGAAGCTTTCTTT. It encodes CASSFSTGMNTEAFF.

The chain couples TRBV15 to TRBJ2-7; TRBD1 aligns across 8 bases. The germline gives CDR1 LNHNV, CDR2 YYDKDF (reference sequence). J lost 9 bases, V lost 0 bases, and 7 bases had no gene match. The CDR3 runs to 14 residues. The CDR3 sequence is CATSRDRQGAGQYF. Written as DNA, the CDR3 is TGTGCCACCAGCAGAGATCGTCAGGGGGCAGGGCAGTACTTC.

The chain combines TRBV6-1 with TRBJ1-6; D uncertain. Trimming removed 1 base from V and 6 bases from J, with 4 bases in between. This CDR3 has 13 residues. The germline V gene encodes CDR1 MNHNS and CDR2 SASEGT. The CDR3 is CASSEVRNSPLHF. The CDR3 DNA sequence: TGTGCCAGCAGTGAAGTTCGTAATTCACCCCTCCACTTT.

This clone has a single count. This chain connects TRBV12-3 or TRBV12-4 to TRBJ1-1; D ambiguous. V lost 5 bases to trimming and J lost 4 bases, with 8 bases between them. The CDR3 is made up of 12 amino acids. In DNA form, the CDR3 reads TGTGCCAGCAGTCGGGTGAGCACTGAAGCTTTCTTT. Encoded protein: CASSRVSTEAFF.

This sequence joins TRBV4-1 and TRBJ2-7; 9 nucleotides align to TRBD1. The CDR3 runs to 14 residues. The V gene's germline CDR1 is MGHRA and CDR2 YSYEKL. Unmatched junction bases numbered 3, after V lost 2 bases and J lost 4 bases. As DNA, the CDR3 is TGCGCCAGCAGCCAAACAGGGGGCGGTTACGAGCAGTACTTC. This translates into CASSQTGGGYEQYF.

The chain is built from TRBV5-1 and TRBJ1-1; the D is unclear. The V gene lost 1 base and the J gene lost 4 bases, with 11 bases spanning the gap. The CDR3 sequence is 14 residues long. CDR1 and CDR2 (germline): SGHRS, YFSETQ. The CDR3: CASSLIRGGTEAFF. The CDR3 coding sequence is TGCGCCAGCAGCTTGATTCGGGGAGGCACTGAAGCTTTCTTT.

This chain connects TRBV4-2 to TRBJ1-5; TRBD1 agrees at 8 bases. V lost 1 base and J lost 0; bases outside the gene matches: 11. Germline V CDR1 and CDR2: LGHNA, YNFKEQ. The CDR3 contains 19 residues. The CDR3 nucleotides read TGTGCCAGCAGCCAAGGAGGCCGGCGACAGGGGATTAGCAATCAGCCCCAGCATTTT. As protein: CASSQGGRRQGISNQPQHF.

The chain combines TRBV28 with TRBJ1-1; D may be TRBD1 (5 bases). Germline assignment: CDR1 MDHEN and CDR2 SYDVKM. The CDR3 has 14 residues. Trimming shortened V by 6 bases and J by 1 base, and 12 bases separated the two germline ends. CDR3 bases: TGTGCCAGCAGGGGGGGTCCAGGGAACACTGAAGCTTTCTTT. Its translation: CASRGGPGNTEAFF.

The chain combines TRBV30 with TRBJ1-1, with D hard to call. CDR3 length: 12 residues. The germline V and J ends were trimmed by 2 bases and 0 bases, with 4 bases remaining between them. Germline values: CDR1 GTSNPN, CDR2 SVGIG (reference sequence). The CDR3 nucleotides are TGTGCCTGGAGTTTGGTGAACACTGAAGCTTTCTTT. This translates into CAWSLVNTEAFF.

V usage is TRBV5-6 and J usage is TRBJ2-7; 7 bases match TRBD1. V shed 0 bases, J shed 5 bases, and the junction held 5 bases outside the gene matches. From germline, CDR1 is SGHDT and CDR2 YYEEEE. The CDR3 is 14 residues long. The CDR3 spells CASSLDPGTDEQYF. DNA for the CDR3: TGTGCCAGCAGCTTGGACCCCGGGACAGACGAGCAGTACTTC.

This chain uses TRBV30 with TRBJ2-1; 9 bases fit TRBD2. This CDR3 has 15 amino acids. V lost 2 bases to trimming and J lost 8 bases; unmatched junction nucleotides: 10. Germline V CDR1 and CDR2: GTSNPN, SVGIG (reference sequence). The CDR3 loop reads CAWSISGSAGDEQFF. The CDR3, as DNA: TGTGCCTGGAGTATTAGCGGGAGTGCTGGTGATGAGCAGTTCTTC.

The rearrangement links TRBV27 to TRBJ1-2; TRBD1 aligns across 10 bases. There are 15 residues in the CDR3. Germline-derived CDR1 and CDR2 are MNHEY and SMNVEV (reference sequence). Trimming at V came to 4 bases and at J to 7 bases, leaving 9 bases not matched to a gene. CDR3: CASSSPGQGKGGYTF. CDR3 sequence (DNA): TGTGCCAGCAGTTCGCCGGGACAGGGGAAGGGTGGCTACACCTTC.

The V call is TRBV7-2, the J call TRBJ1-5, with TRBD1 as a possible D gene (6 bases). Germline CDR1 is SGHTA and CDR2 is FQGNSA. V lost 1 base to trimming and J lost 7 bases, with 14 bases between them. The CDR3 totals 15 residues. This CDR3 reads CASSLVNREDQPQHF. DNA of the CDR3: TGTGCCAGCAGCTTAGTTAACAGGGAAGACCAGCCCCAGCATTTT.

CDR3 in amino acids: CASSYRDRGGTEAFF. The CDR3 coding sequence is TGTGCCAGCAGTTACCGGGACAGGGGGGGCACTGAAGCTTTCTTT. The genes are TRBV6-5 and TRBJ1-1; 11 bases fit TRBD1. The germline V gene has CDR1 MNHEY and CDR2 SVGAGI. Losses at the gene ends were 2 bases for V and 4 bases for J; bases not matched to a gene: 3. CDR3 length: 15 residues.

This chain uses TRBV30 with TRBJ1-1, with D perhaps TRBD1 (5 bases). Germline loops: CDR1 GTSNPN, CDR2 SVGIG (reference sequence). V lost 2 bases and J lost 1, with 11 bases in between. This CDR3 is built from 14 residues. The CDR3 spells CAWSRWQGNTEAFF. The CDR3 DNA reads TGTGCCTGGAGTAGGTGGCAGGGGAACACTGAAGCTTTCTTT.

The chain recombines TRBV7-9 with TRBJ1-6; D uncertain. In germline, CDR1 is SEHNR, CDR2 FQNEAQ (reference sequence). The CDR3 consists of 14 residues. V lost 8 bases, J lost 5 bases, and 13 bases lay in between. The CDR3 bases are TGTGCCAGCGTCTCGGGTAGGGATAATTCACCCCTCCACTTT. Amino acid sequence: CASVSGRDNSPLHF.

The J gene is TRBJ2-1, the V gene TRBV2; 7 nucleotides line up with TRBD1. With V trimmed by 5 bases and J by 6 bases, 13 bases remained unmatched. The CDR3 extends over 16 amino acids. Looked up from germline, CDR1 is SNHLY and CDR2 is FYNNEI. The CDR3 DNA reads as TGTGCCAGCAGTCCCAGGGGGAGTTTGTCCGGCAATGAGCAGTTCTTC. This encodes CASSPRGSLSGNEQFF.

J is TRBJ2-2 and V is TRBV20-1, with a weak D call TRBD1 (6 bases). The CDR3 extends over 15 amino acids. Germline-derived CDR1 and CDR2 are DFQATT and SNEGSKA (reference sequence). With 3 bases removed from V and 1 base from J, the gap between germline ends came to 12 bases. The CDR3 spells CSASGLTGNTGELFF. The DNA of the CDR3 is TGCAGTGCTAGTGGGCTGACAGGGAACACCGGGGAGCTGTTTTTT.

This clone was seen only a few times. The CDR3 here is CASSPWTGGLNEKLFF. The CDR3 DNA reads TGTGCCAGCAGCCCCTGGACGGGCGGCCTTAATGAAAAACTGTTTTTT. This chain joins TRBV5-6 and TRBJ1-4; no firm D call. Trimming removed 4 bases from V and 4 bases from J, with 17 bases in between. The CDR3 covers 16 residues. Germline CDR1 is SGHDT and CDR2 is YYEEEE.

CDR3: CASSLDGVNTIYF. CDR3 nucleotides: TGCGCCAGCAGCTTGGACGGGGTAAACACCATATATTTT. The chain employs TRBV5-1 and TRBJ1-3; D remains unclear. CDR1 is SGHRS, CDR2 YFSETQ, per germline. CDR3 length equals 13 residues. Trimming took off 0 bases at V and 6 bases at J, with 7 bases between the two ends.

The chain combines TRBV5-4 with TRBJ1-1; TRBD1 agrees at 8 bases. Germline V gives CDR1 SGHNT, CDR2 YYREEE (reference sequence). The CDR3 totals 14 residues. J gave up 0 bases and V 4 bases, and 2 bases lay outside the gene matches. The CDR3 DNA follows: TGTGCCAGCAGCCAGACAGGGGTGAACACTGAAGCTTTCTTT. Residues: CASSQTGVNTEAFF.